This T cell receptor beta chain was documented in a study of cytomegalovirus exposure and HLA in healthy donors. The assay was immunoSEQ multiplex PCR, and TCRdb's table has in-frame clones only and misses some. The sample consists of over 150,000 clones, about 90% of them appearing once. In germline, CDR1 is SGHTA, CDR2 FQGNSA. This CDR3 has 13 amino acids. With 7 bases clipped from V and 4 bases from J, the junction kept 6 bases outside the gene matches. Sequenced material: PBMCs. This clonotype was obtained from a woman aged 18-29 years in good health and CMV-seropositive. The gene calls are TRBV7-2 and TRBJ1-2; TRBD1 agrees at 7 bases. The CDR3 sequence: CASTPGQTYGYTF. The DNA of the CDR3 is TGTGCCAGCACCCCGGGACAGACCTATGGCTACACCTTC. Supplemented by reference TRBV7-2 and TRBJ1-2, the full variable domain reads GAGVSQSPSNKVTEKGKDVELRCDPISGHTALYWYRQSLGQGLEFLIYFQGNSAPDKSGLPSDRFSAERTGGSVSTLTIQRTQQEDSAVYLCASTPGQTYGYTFGSGTRLTVV.